The 7 T cell receptor beta chains below come from one sample, sequenced in a study of cytomegalovirus exposure and HLA in healthy donors. Primers: 60 Vbeta forward and 13 Jbeta reverse. Clones were sequenced by immunoSEQ multiplex PCR, and TCRdb holds only the in-frame ones, with some missing. This repertoire shows some 160,000 clones, around 72% found once; its top ten account for 2.1%. Sequencing was done on a sample of PBMCs. Receptors originate from a man aged 35-49 years in good health and CMV-seronegative.

The chain employs TRBV27 and TRBJ1-5; 10 nucleotides agree with TRBD1. The CDR3 spans 20 residues. J lost 0 bases, V lost 5 bases, and 16 bases had no gene match. From germline, CDR1 is MNHEY and CDR2 SMNVEV (reference sequence). DNA of the CDR3: TGTGCCAGCAGTCCCTATGGGGAGACAGGGGGCTATTATAGCAATCAGCCCCAGCATTTT. It encodes CASSPYGETGGYYSNQPQHF.

Only a few counts were recorded for this clone. The V gene is TRBV6-1, the J gene TRBJ1-1; D may be TRBD1 (5 bases). The CDR3 loop spans 14 amino acids. V was pared by 6 bases and J by 1 base, with 12 bases between. The germline CDR1 and CDR2 sequences are MNHNS and SASEGT. In DNA form, the CDR3 reads TGTGCCAGCAGCGCGAGCGGGACGAACACTGAAGCTTTCTTT. Its translation is CASSASGTNTEAFF.

This clone occurred a few times. The rearrangement joins TRBV5-4 to TRBJ1-1; D possibly corresponds to TRBD1 (5 bases). V lost 4 bases to trimming and J lost 8 bases, with 18 bases between them. The CDR3 loop spans 14 amino acids. CDR1 is SGHNT and CDR2 is YYREEE in the germline V gene (reference sequence). CDR3: CASSTGRDGVEAFF. CDR3 nucleotides: TGTGCCAGCAGCACGGGGAGGGACGGGGTAGAAGCTTTCTTT.

V usage is TRBV7-2 and J usage is TRBJ1-2; perhaps TRBD1 as D (5 bases). The CDR3 spans 13 residues. Germline assignment: CDR1 SGHTA and CDR2 FQGNSA. The germline V and J ends were trimmed by 2 bases and 10 bases, with 14 bases remaining between them. The CDR3 DNA reads as TGTGCCAGCAGCTTATCCGGGGGGAATTTCTACACCTTC. Translation: CASSLSGGNFYTF.

The chain combines TRBV5-4 with TRBJ2-5, with 9 bases identical to TRBD2. The length of the CDR3 is 18 residues. With V trimmed by 3 bases and J by 2 bases, 14 bases remained unmatched. Germline CDR1 SGHNT, CDR2 YYREEE (reference sequence). For the CDR3, the DNA is TGTGCCAGCAGCTCGGTGAGGTGGGAGCGGGAGGTGCAAGAGACCCAGTACTTC. Its protein is CASSSVRWEREVQETQYF.

The chain joins TRBV9 to TRBJ2-2; 8 bases line up with TRBD2. Per the germline V gene, CDR1 is SGDLS and CDR2 is YYNGEE. Unmatched junction bases numbered 2, after V lost 7 bases and J lost 6 bases. This CDR3 comprises 12 residues. CDR3 DNA: TGTGCCAGCTCGGGGGGGTCCGGGGAGCTGTTTTTT. It translates to CASSGGSGELFF.

This clone turned up a few times. The rearrangement uses TRBV10-3 and TRBJ1-2; D is undetermined. Germline CDR1 is ENHRY and CDR2 is SYGVKD. V lost 5 bases, J lost 0 bases, and 16 bases lay in between. The CDR3 covers 16 residues. The chain's CDR3 is CAISIDISPSNYGYTF. The CDR3 region has the DNA TGTGCCATCAGTATCGACATAAGTCCTTCTAACTATGGCTACACCTTC.